The present T cell receptor beta chain was sequenced within a study of cytomegalovirus exposure and HLA in healthy donors. General observations from the study: It was about 180 TCR beta chains that were listed as cytomegalovirus-associated. In a later analysis, TCR beta V- and J-gene trimming showed a link to a missense DCLRE1C variant.

60 Vbeta and 13 Jbeta primers were used in PCR. How the authors handled the data: Later work found about 80 million unique TCR beta chains, with around 10 million shared. Data came from immunoSEQ multiplex PCR; TCRdb stores just in-frame clones and leaves some out. That table is the source of V, J and clone size, and D and trimming were worked out from the DNA. The table lists fewer than 150,000 clones, about four fifths of them singletons, with less than 3% in the top ten. There are a few counts of this clone. Its antigen is not known. The V gene lost 5 bases and the J gene lost 2 bases, with 18 bases spanning the gap. This CDR3 is built from 16 residues. Germline V gene data show CDR1 as SGHTA and CDR2 as FQGNSA.

The source is a male donor in good health and CMV-seronegative. What was sequenced was PBMCs. The chain joins TRBV7-2 to TRBJ1-1, with a weak D call TRBD1 (5 bases). The CDR3 DNA follows: TGTGCCAGCAGCCAATCGATGGGGCAGGTCAACACTGAAGCTTTCTTT. It codes for CASSQSMGQVNTEAFF.